The clone carrying this T cell receptor (beta chain) is a singleton in its sample. Antigen unknown. Trimming shortened V by 7 bases and J by 1 base, and 13 bases separated the two germline ends. Germline V CDR1 and CDR2: MDHEN, SYDVKM. This CDR3 is 14 amino acids long. This specimen belongs to a study of shared clonotypes between healthy human individuals. Looking at the study overall: For every donor, three CD4 naive, three CD4 memory, two CD8 naive and one CD8 memory plates were used. Study outcomes and limitations: The study's rarefaction showed incomplete sorted-subset sequencing despite large depth.

Assay used: immunoSEQ multiplex PCR; TCRdb lists only in-frame clones, some missing. Of 230,000 or so clones listed, about 65% are singletons. The donor cohort consisted entirely of Caucasian adults residing in Nashville, Tennessee. The rearrangement links TRBV28 to TRBJ1-1; D is possibly TRBD1 (5 bases). The sequence derives from a man aged 25 to 40 in good health. The sample consisted of memory CD4+ T cells sorted from blood. Regarding subset: CD45RA-negative fraction. DNA of the CDR3: TGTGCCAGCAAGAAACAGGCGAGGAACACTGAAGCTTTCTTT. Its protein is CASKKQARNTEAFF. Supplemented by reference TRBV28 and TRBJ1-1, the full variable domain reads DVKVTQSSRYLVKRTGEKVFLECVQDMDHENMFWYRQDPGLGLRLIYFSYDVKMKEKGDIPEGYSVSREKKERFSLILESASTNQTSMYLCASKKQARNTEAFFGQGTRLTVV.